This TCR beta chain was identified during a study of human T cells and chemical hapten exposure. Indicated time point: pre-sensitization, week 0. As to treatment: therapeutic diphenylcyclopropenone sensitization with weekly scalp DPC. TCRdb analysed the RACE reads with MiXCR anew, one entry per CDR3 protein. The top ten hold 1.2% of the sample, which has around 300,000 distinct CDR3 sequences, 7.7% seen once. Trimming pared 3 bases from V and 5 bases from J, leaving 10 bases between. Per the germline V gene, CDR1 is SGHTA and CDR2 is FQGNSA. This CDR3 has 13 amino acids. This clonotype occurred many times.

The TCR was taken from a man aged 18 to 29 with alopecia areata. Some clones in this sample may be carry-over from other donors' samples. Sequenced material: whole blood, taken in connection with sensitization to the hapten diphenylcyclopropenone (DPC). The chain is built from TRBV7-2 and TRBJ2-5; no definite D call. In DNA, the CDR3 is TGTGCCAGCAGCTTGGCCCCCAGGGAGACCCAGTACTTC. Its translation: CASSLAPRETQYF.